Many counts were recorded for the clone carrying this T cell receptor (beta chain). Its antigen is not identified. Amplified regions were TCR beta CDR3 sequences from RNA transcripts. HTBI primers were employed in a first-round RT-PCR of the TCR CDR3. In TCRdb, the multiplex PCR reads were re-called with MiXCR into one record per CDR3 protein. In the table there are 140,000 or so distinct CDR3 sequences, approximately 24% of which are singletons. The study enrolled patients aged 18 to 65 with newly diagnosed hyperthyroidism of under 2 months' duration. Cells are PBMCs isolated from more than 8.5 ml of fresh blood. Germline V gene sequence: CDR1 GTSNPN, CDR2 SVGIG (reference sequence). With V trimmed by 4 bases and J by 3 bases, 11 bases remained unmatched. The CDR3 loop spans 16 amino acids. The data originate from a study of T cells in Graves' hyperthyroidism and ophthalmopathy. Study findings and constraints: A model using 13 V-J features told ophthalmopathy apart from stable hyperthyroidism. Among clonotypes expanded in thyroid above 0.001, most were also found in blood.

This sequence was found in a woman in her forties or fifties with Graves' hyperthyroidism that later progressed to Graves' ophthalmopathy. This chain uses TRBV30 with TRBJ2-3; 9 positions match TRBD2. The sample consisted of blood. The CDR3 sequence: CAWKPPGLAHTDTQYF. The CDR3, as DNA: TGTGCCTGGAAGCCTCCGGGACTAGCACATACAGATACGCAGTATTTT.